The 8 T cell receptor beta chains in this list originate from one sample, sequenced in a study of metastatic and nonmetastatic thyroid tumors. MiXCR reprocessed the PCR reads for TCRdb. The data show roughly 25,000 clones, 10% to 15% seen once. Each patient came to thyroid surgery without any prior treatment (of any kind). Material for sequencing was blood. These receptors were taken from a female donor with papillary thyroid cancer or a benign thyroid nodule (not recorded which). Some clones in this sample may be carry-over from other donors' samples.

This clone was seen many times. The chain employs TRBV28 and TRBJ1-1; no reliable D call. Trimming removed 2 bases at V and 7 bases at J, with 8 bases between. The CDR3 has 12 amino acids. Germline CDR1 MDHEN, CDR2 SYDVKM. The CDR3 DNA reads as TGTGCCAGCAGTTTAACGCAGATTGAAGCTTTCTTT. It translates to CASSLTQIEAFF.

This clone was seen many times. J is TRBJ1-3 and V is TRBV6-2 or TRBV6-3; tentative D call: TRBD1 (5 bases). The CDR3 has 16 amino acids. Germline values: CDR1 MNHEY, CDR2 SVGEGT. Trimming left V 2 bases short and J 2 bases short, with 13 bases between. CDR3 region: CASSYDGGETGNTIYF. Written as DNA, the CDR3 is TGTGCCAGCAGTTACGACGGGGGGGAGACTGGAAACACCATATATTTT.

This rearrangement joins TRBV28 to TRBJ2-5; 11 bases are shared with TRBD1. The germline V gene has CDR1 MDHEN and CDR2 SYDVKM. Trimming took 3 bases from V and 1 from J; bases not matched to a gene: 4. This CDR3 region has 16 residues. In nucleotides, the CDR3 is TGTGCCAGCAGTTTGGTTGGACAGGGGGCCCAAGAGACCCAGTACTTC. It codes for CASSLVGQGAQETQYF.

This clone was picked up many times. This chain uses TRBV28 with TRBJ2-2; TRBD2 agrees at 11 bases. Germline assignment: CDR1 MDHEN and CDR2 SYDVKM. Germline trimming cut 7 bases from V and 4 bases from J; bases unmatched to any gene: 2. The CDR3 contains 14 residues. The CDR3 nucleotides read TGTGCCAGCATAGCGGGAGGGACCACCGGGGAGCTGTTTTTT. Translated: CASIAGGTTGELFF.

The chain employs TRBV5-1 and TRBJ1-4, with a weak D call TRBD1 (5 bases). The CDR3 totals 15 residues. Trimming shortened V by 2 bases and J by 8 bases, and 16 bases separated the two germline ends. Germline V gene sequence: CDR1 SGHRS, CDR2 YFSETQ. The CDR3 region has the DNA TGCGCCAGCAGCTTCGGGAGACCGGGGGACGAAAAACTGTTTTTT. This gives the protein CASSFGRPGDEKLFF.

This clone was seen ten or more times. The gene calls are TRBV5-6 and TRBJ2-2; 8 bases align to TRBD1. This CDR3 is 14 amino acids long. The junction had 7 bases not matched to a gene; V was cut back by 4 bases and J by 8 bases. CDR1 is SGHDT, CDR2 YYEEEE, per germline. For the CDR3, the DNA is TGTGCCAGCAGCGTGGGGACAGGCGGTGGGGAGCTGTTTTTT. This encodes CASSVGTGGGELFF.

This clone has at least ten counts. The V and J genes are TRBV18 and TRBJ2-1, with D hard to call. Germline V gene lookup returns CDR1 KGHSH and CDR2 LQKENI. V dropped 2 bases and J dropped 5 bases, with 4 bases sitting between them. The CDR3 loop spans 12 amino acids. DNA for the CDR3: TGTGCCAGCTCACCAAGGCACAATGAGCAGTTCTTC. This encodes CASSPRHNEQFF.

This clone came up a few times. V and J are TRBV10-2 and TRBJ1-5; D unresolved. There are 12 residues in the CDR3. Per the germline V gene, CDR1 is WSHSY and CDR2 is SAAADI. V was trimmed by 6 bases and J by 5 bases, leaving 8 bases between them. CDR3 residues: CASSRSDQPQHF. The CDR3, as DNA: TGCGCCAGCAGCAGGAGCGATCAGCCCCAGCATTTT.